The clone carrying this T cell receptor (beta chain) has just a few counts. Sequenced by immunoSEQ multiplex PCR; TCRdb stores in-frame clones only, minus some. This table has around 35,000 clones, around 92% appearing once. The data were obtained in a study of T cell changes during pregnancy in multiple sclerosis. The CDR3 length is 13 residues. Deletions cut 6 bases from V and 1 base from J, with 9 bases between. CDR1 and CDR2 from the germline V gene are MNHNY and SVGAGI (reference sequence). The material sequenced was PBMCs (not recorded whether the cells were cultured). The receptor comes from a female donor with multiple sclerosis, enrolled in a pregnancy study. The V gene is TRBV6-6, the J gene TRBJ1-1, with D perhaps TRBD1 (5 bases). In nucleotides, the CDR3 is TGTGCCAGCAGGAGTCAGGGGAACACTGAAGCTTTCTTT. Translated: CASRSQGNTEAFF.